One sample yielded the 21 T cell receptor beta chains listed below, sequenced in a study of T-cell memory formation after mild COVID-19. TCRdb called the 5' RACE reads again in MiXCR, with one record for every CDR3 protein. The sample comprises approximately 250,000 distinct CDR3 sequences, approximately 15% of which are singletons, and approximately 20% rests with the top ten. The sample consisted of PBMCs or a T cell subset sorted from them (not recorded which). All receptors derive from a man between 18 and 29 years old who had mild COVID-19 (a few samples of this study predate the infection). Cell type and time point are not known.

V gene TRBV7-2 combines with J gene TRBJ1-1, with a weak D call TRBD1 (6 bases). From germline, CDR1 is SGHTA and CDR2 FQGNSA. The CDR3 totals 13 residues. The V end was cut by 5 bases, the J end by 2 bases, with 9 bases between. DNA of the CDR3: TGTGCCAGCAGCGCGGGACACAACACTGAAGCTTTCTTT. Its translation is CASSAGHNTEAFF.

The V and J genes are TRBV7-8 and TRBJ2-2; unclear D gene. In germline, CDR1 is SGHVS, CDR2 FQNEAQ. This CDR3 contains 18 residues. Trimming stripped 3 bases from V and 6 bases from J, with 23 bases between. The CDR3 protein is CASSLPKLPRSGAGELFF. As DNA, the CDR3 is TGTGCCAGCAGCTTGCCCAAGCTGCCTAGGTCGGGTGCCGGGGAGCTGTTTTTT.

This clonotype appeared a few times. The chain is built from TRBV2 and TRBJ1-2, with D maybe TRBD1 (5 bases). CDR1 is SNHLY, CDR2 FYNNEI, per germline. The length of the CDR3 is 13 residues. Trimming stripped 4 bases from V and 8 bases from J, with 14 bases between. Here the CDR3 DNA reads TGTGCCAGCAGTGTTAGGGGAACGGAGGGCTACACCTTC. Amino acids: CASSVRGTEGYTF.

This clonotype was seen a few times. The rearrangement joins TRBV4-3 to TRBJ1-5; D unresolved. Trimming removed 0 bases at V and 5 bases at J, with 8 bases between. Germline V CDR1 and CDR2: LGHNA, YSLEER. CDR3 length equals 14 residues. The CDR3: CASSQDVWDQPQHF. CDR3 coding DNA: TGCGCCAGCAGCCAAGATGTATGGGATCAGCCCCAGCATTTT.

V gene TRBV7-2 combines with J gene TRBJ2-1; D is uncertain. This CDR3 has 14 residues. Trimming removed 7 bases at V and 5 bases at J, with 15 bases between. The germline V gene encodes CDR1 SGHTA and CDR2 FQGNSA. The CDR3 DNA sequence: TGTGCCAGCAAGACTCCGGAACTTAACAATGAGCAGTTCTTC. The encoded protein is CASKTPELNNEQFF.

Many counts were recorded for this clonotype. This chain connects TRBV20-1 to TRBJ1-1; 7 bases match TRBD1. CDR3 length equals 15 residues. Germline V CDR1 and CDR2: DFQATT, SNEGSKA (reference sequence). J gave up 1 base and V 4 bases, and 9 bases lay outside the gene matches. The CDR3 sequence: CSATPYNRGNTEAFF. In DNA form, the CDR3 reads TGCAGTGCTACACCTTATAACAGGGGGAACACTGAAGCTTTCTTT.

This clonotype was counted between two and nine times. The rearrangement links TRBV20-1 to TRBJ1-5; D remains ambiguous. This CDR3 is built from 14 residues. V gave up 5 bases and J gave up 2 bases, with 13 bases separating them. Germline CDR1 DFQATT, CDR2 SNEGSKA (reference sequence). In DNA form, the CDR3 reads TGCAGTGCTGGGAGATGGGAGGGCAATCAGCCCCAGCATTTT. Amino acids: CSAGRWEGNQPQHF.

The chain has TRBV15 and TRBJ1-3; D gene unclear. V lost 3 bases and J lost 0, with 15 bases in between. The length of the CDR3 is 17 residues. Germline assignment: CDR1 LNHNV and CDR2 YYDKDF (reference sequence). The CDR3 is CATSRGDLTVSGNTIYF. CDR3 nucleotides: TGTGCCACCAGCAGGGGTGACCTGACGGTCTCTGGAAACACCATATATTTT.

The table lists this clonotype with a few counts. The rearrangement links TRBV4-2 to TRBJ2-5; TRBD2 aligns across 10 bases. V lost 10 bases, J lost 3 bases, and 11 bases stayed unmatched. The germline gives CDR1 LGHNA, CDR2 YNFKEQ. CDR3 length: 15 amino acids. The CDR3 sequence: CATSRSGGAEETQYF. CDR3 DNA sequence: TGTGCCACTTCACGAAGCGGGGGGGCCGAAGAGACCCAGTACTTC.

V and J are TRBV7-2 and TRBJ2-3; tentative D call: TRBD1 (5 bases). The CDR3 is 15 residues long. Per germline, CDR1 SGHTA and CDR2 FQGNSA. V shed 4 bases and J shed 0 bases, with 11 bases lying between them. CDR3 DNA sequence: TGTGCCAGCAGCTCAGGGATCTCTAGCACAGATACGCAGTATTTT. It is translated as CASSSGISSTDTQYF.

This chain uses TRBV6-5 with TRBJ1-5, with D possibly matching TRBD1 (6 bases). CDR1 is MNHEY, CDR2 SVGAGI, per germline. V gave up 8 bases and J gave up 7 bases, with 15 bases separating them. This CDR3 region has 13 residues. The CDR3 DNA is TGTGCCAGCGGGGGCCATCAGGGGCAGCCCCAGCATTTT. This sequence encodes CASGGHQGQPQHF.

This clonotype was seen repeatedly, ten times or more. The chain combines TRBV6-2 or TRBV6-3 with TRBJ1-1; D gene uncertain. Germline CDR1 is MNHEY and CDR2 is SVGEGT. The V and J ends lost 4 bases and 0 bases respectively, with 18 bases between them. The CDR3 spans 17 residues. CDR3 nucleotide sequence: TGTGCCAGCAGTTCCCTAAAGGGTTCTTTTATGAACACTGAAGCTTTCTTT. It encodes CASSSLKGSFMNTEAFF.

This clonotype was picked up a small number of times. V gene TRBV6-6 combines with J gene TRBJ1-1, with 7 bases aligning to TRBD1. Germline assignment: CDR1 MNHNY and CDR2 SVGAGI (reference sequence). The V segment lost 6 bases and the J segment 0 bases; nucleotides outside the gene matches: 10. The CDR3 consists of 16 residues. The DNA for the CDR3 is TGTGCCAGCAGATCAAGACAGGGTCGAATGAACACTGAAGCTTTCTTT. Its protein is CASRSRQGRMNTEAFF.

CDR3 residues: CASSYEGARDTQYF. The CDR3 DNA follows: TGTGCCAGCAGCTATGAGGGGGCGCGAGATACGCAGTATTTT. The J gene is TRBJ2-3, the V gene TRBV7-9, with TRBD1 identical over 7 bases. CDR3 length: 14 amino acids. Unmatched junction bases numbered 6, after V lost 4 bases and J lost 5 bases. Germline assignment: CDR1 SEHNR and CDR2 FQNEAQ (reference sequence).

The chain couples TRBV20-1 to TRBJ1-1, with unresolved D. The germline gives CDR1 DFQATT, CDR2 SNEGSKA (reference sequence). The CDR3 has 14 amino acids. Trimming took 1 base from V and 1 from J, leaving 10 bases between them. The CDR3 DNA sequence: TGCAGTGCTAGAGCTGGCTCAAAGAACACTGAAGCTTTCTTT. This sequence encodes CSARAGSKNTEAFF.

Many counts were recorded for this clonotype. The chain uses TRBV28 and TRBJ1-1, with D unresolved. This CDR3 comprises 17 residues. The V gene lost 1 base and the J gene lost 0 bases, with 15 bases spanning the gap. Germline V gene sequence: CDR1 MDHEN, CDR2 SYDVKM. CDR3: CASSLSQTNLMNTEAFF. CDR3 bases: TGTGCCAGCAGTTTATCCCAGACCAATTTGATGAACACTGAAGCTTTCTTT.

This clonotype came up a few times. The genes are TRBV5-1 and TRBJ2-1; D unclear. V was trimmed by 4 bases and J by 9 bases, leaving 17 bases between them. The CDR3 has 14 amino acids. Germline V gives CDR1 SGHRS, CDR2 YFSETQ. In DNA form, the CDR3 reads TGCGCCAGCAGCCCGAACACCGGGTGGGGTGAGCAGTTCTTC. Its protein product is CASSPNTGWGEQFF.

The table lists this clonotype with a few counts. This chain uses TRBV9 with TRBJ2-7, with D possibly being TRBD1 (5 bases). Germline CDR1 is SGDLS and CDR2 is YYNGEE. V was cut by 0 bases and J by 0 bases, with 10 bases left in between. This CDR3 comprises 15 residues. DNA of the CDR3: TGTGCCAGCAGCGTAGGGGGCCCGACCTCCTACGAGCAGTACTTC. It specifies CASSVGGPTSYEQYF.

This chain joins TRBV6-1 and TRBJ2-2; tentatively, D is TRBD1 (5 bases). The V gene's germline CDR1 is MNHNS and CDR2 SASEGT. V dropped 4 bases and J dropped 5 bases, with 8 bases sitting between them. CDR3 length equals 13 residues. The CDR3 DNA reads TGTGCCAGCAGTGGACAGTTTACCGGGGAGCTGTTTTTT. It translates to CASSGQFTGELFF.

This clonotype was seen a few times. The rearrangement joins TRBV20-1 to TRBJ2-7; a possible D gene is TRBD2 (5 bases). CDR1 is DFQATT and CDR2 is SNEGSKA in the germline V gene (reference sequence). Trimming stripped 3 bases from V and 6 bases from J, with 9 bases between. The CDR3 is made up of 11 amino acids. CDR3 coding DNA: TGCAGTGCTAGTTCGGGATTCGAGCAGTACTTC. Its protein product is CSASSGFEQYF.

V is TRBV6-2 or TRBV6-3 and J is TRBJ1-1; weak D call: TRBD1 (5 bases). V shed 4 bases and J shed 6 bases, with 9 bases lying between them. The germline gives CDR1 MNHEY, CDR2 SVGEGT. The CDR3 loop spans 12 amino acids. The CDR3 nucleotides read TGTGCCAGCAGTTCCGGGACCCCTGAAGCTTTCTTT. Protein product: CASSSGTPEAFF.